This T cell receptor beta chain was sequenced for a study of Ad26.COV2.S vaccination and SARS-CoV-2 variants. The repertoire was sequenced with immunoSEQ multiplex PCR; TCRdb's copy has only in-frame clones and lacks some. The table records about 350,000 clones, 85% of them present only once. Treatment described: about 20 received Ad26.COV2.S at low or high dose, single or two shots; 5 received placebo; per-sample allocation not given. The study sampled participants on day 63 after the first vaccine or placebo injection. An adult aged 18-55 years in Boston served as the donor. Germline V lookup: CDR1 SGHRS, CDR2 YFSETQ. With 1 base removed from V and 2 bases from J, the gap between germline ends came to 13 bases. The CDR3 extends over 15 amino acids.

The chain joins TRBV5-1 to TRBJ2-7, with a tentative D call TRBD1 (6 bases). This clonotype originated in a person between 18 and 65 years old who received the Ad26.COV2.S COVID-19 vaccine or a placebo. This specimen consisted of peripheral blood, obtained in a trial of Ad26.COV2.S vaccine versus placebo. Written as DNA, the CDR3 is TGCGCCAGCAGCTTGAGTTCCAGGGGTCCCTACGAGCAGTACTTC. Its protein product is CASSLSSRGPYEQYF.